Detailed here is one TCR beta chain. The CDR3 is 15 residues long. Trimming took 3 bases from V and 1 from J; bases not matched to a gene: 2. The V gene's germline CDR1 is MGHRA and CDR2 YSYEKL. Repertoires were generated with immunoSEQ multiplex PCR, while TCRdb's copy carries only in-frame clones and drops some. Among about 90,000 clones listed, about 90% were seen once. This specimen comes from a study of technical replicates of blood from a handful of donors. This rearrangement joins TRBV4-1 to TRBJ1-2, with TRBD1 matching 10 bases. The sample was T cells isolated from PBMCs. This sequence was found in a human donor in good health. CDR3 coding DNA: TGCGCCAGCAGCCAGGGACAGGGGATTAACTATGGCTACACCTTC. Its translation is CASSQGQGINYGYTF.